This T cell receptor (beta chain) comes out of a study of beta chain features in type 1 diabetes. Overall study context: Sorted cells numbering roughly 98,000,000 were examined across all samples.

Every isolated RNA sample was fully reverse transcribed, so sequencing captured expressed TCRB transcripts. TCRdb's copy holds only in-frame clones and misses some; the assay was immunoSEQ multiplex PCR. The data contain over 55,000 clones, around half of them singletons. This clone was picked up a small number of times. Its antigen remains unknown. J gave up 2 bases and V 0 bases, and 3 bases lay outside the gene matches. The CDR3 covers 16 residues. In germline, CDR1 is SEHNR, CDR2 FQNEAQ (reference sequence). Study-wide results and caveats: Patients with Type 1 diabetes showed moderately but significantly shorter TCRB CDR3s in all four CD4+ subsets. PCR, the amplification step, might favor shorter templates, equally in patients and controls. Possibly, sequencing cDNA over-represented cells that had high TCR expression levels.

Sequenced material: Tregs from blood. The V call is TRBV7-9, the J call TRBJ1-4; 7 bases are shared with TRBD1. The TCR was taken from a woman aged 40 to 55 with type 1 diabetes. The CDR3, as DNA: TGTGCCAGCAGCTTAGCCCAGACAGGGACTAATGAAAAACTGTTTTTT. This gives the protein CASSLAQTGTNEKLFF.